This TCR beta chain originates from a study of blood T cell repertoires in COVID-19. Allocation to cohorts depended on clinical history reported by the participants. This clone was counted a single time. The CDR3 is 15 amino acids. CDR1 is SGHKS and CDR2 is YYEKEE in the germline V gene (reference sequence). V gave up 3 bases and J gave up 6 bases, with 18 bases separating them. This table comes from immunoSEQ multiplex PCR, and its TCRdb copy is limited to in-frame clones, with some not included. Here the sample spans 200,000 or so clones, roughly four fifths being singletons. The chain carries TRBV5-5 and TRBJ2-5; D is possibly TRBD2 (5 bases). The receptor was isolated from a man between 60 and 75 years old who had recovered from COVID-19. Input material: PBMCs or T cells enriched from blood (not recorded which). The CDR3 DNA reads TGTGCCAGCAGCTCTGGTCCAGAATCGACTAAGACCCAGTACTTC. It translates to CASSSGPESTKTQYF.